These 14 T cell receptor beta chains were sequenced from one sample in a study of tumor-infiltrating lymphocytes in primary liver carcinoma. Without any cell sorting, 20-30 mg of bulk tissue yielded co-extracted RNA and DNA. From roughly 0.5 ug total RNA, TCR beta cDNA was generated with a primer in the constant region. Construction of TCR beta libraries relied on three successive nested multiplex PCR rounds employing slightly modified ARM-PCR. Investigators reported that the first two PCR rounds, at 10 cycles each, used TRBV1-TRBV30 forward primers with a C-beta reverse primer. A single record per CDR3 protein comes from TCRdb applying MiXCR to the multiplex PCR reads. The data show 55,000 to 70,000 distinct CDR3 sequences, 60% to 85% seen once. The specimen sequenced was liver tumor tissue from sampling region 2. Stated subset: tumor region T2, inferior pole. The receptors derive from a man aged 40-55 years with primary liver carcinoma and hepatitis B virus infection.

Notes on this clonotype: At one end the junction does not follow the germline gene, possibly because of a read error. The chain's CDR3 is CTSSPSRGLANTETFF. The DNA for the CDR3 is TGTACCAGCAGCCCATCCAGGGGGTTGGCGAACACTGAAACTTTCTTT. The chain recombines TRBV11-2 with TRBJ1-1, with 7 bases matching TRBD1. Germline-derived CDR1 and CDR2 are SGHAT and FQNNGV. The CDR3 totals 16 residues.

About this clonotype itself: A clone one base away is much larger, so this may be a read error. The rearrangement links TRBV6-4 to TRBJ2-1, with D perhaps assigned TRBD1 or TRBD2 (5 bases each). V lost 5 bases, J lost 4 bases, and 12 bases lay in between. Germline V lookup: CDR1 MRHNA, CDR2 SNTAGT. This CDR3 is built from 14 residues. In DNA, the CDR3 is TGTGCCAGCAGTCTGAGCTGGGGGTACAATGAGCAGTTCTTC. Translation: CASSLSWGYNEQFF.

This clonotype was detected a few times. The rearrangement uses TRBV4-1 and TRBJ2-2; 11 bases align to TRBD2. The CDR3 runs 14 residues. V gave up 6 bases and J gave up 3 bases; unmatched junction bases: 0. Germline V gene lookup returns CDR1 MGHRA and CDR2 YSYEKL. CDR3 coding DNA: TGCGCCAGCAGACTAGCGGGAGACACCGGGGAGCTGTTTTTT. Its protein product is CASRLAGDTGELFF.

In the case of this clonotype: Relative to the germline gene, one junction end is altered; a read error may explain this. This chain connects TRBV12-3 or TRBV12-4 to TRBJ1-6; 10 nucleotides line up with TRBD1. The CDR3 length is 14 residues. CDR3 sequence: CASSTGTGDSLLHF. Here the CDR3 DNA reads TGTGCCAGCAGCACCGGGACAGGGGATTCACTCCTCCACTTT.

In regard to this clonotype: A much bigger clone sits one base away, suggesting this may be a read error. The chain is built from TRBV7-8 and TRBJ2-4; a possible D gene is TRBD2 (5 bases). The CDR3 is 16 amino acids. Trimming left V 1 base short and J 11 bases short, with 21 bases between. Germline-derived CDR1 and CDR2 are SGHVS and FQNEAQ. The CDR3 coding sequence is TGTGCCAGCAGCTTAGAGGCTAGCCTGGCGGATTACGTTCAGTACTTC. It specifies CASSLEASLADYVQYF. Supplemented by reference TRBV7-8 and TRBJ2-4, the full variable domain reads GAGVSQSPRYKVAKRGQDVALRCDPISGHVSLFWYQQALGQGPEFLTYFQNEAQLDKSGLPSDRFFAERPEGSVSTLKIQRTQQEDSAVYLCASSLEASLADYVQYFGAGTRLSVL.

Points on this clonotype: A much larger clone differs by one base, so this may be a read error. The chain has TRBV7-3 and TRBJ2-1; no clear D gene. Germline CDR1 reads SGHTA; CDR2 reads FQGTGA. The CDR3 is 14 residues long. Trimming removed 1 base at V and 5 bases at J, with 9 bases between. The CDR3 sequence: CASSLSMAHNEQFF. In nucleotides, the CDR3 is TGTGCCAGCAGCTTAAGTATGGCACACAATGAGCAGTTCTTC.

Of note for this clonotype: This could be a read error, since a much larger clone is one nucleotide away. This likely comes from a read error, as the CDR3 has no conserved phenylalanine or tryptophan at its end. The CDR3 nucleotides read TGCAGCGTTGAGGACAGGGGCTATGGCTACACCATC. Residues: CSVEDRGYGYTI. The rearrangement links TRBV29-1 to TRBJ1-2, with 9 bases aligning to TRBD1. Germline assignment: CDR1 SQVTM and CDR2 ANQGSEA. The CDR3 length is 12 residues. Trimming cost V 3 bases and J 4 bases; bases outside gene matches: 0.

In the case of this clonotype: This may come from a read error, since a much larger clone is one base off. CDR3 coding DNA: TGCGCCAACAGCCGGGGACACTACAATGAGCAGTTCTTC. Translating gives CANSRGHYNEQFF. This rearrangement joins TRBV5-1 to TRBJ2-1, with a possible D match to TRBD1 (6 bases). The V gene's germline CDR1 is SGHRS and CDR2 YFSETQ. The CDR3 totals 13 residues.

The chain is built from TRBV4-1 and TRBJ2-3, with 8 bases lining up with TRBD2. This CDR3 contains 17 residues. Germline V gives CDR1 MGHRA, CDR2 YSYEKL. Trimming removed 1 base from V and 10 bases from J; junction bases left unmatched: 16. CDR3 in amino acids: CASSQGIHREGREAQYF. The CDR3 DNA sequence: TGCGCCAGCAGCCAAGGTATCCACCGGGAGGGCCGAGAAGCGCAGTATTTT.

A note on this clonotype: Without the conserved terminal phenylalanine or tryptophan, this CDR3 likely stems from a read error. The chain is built from TRBV29-1 and TRBJ2-1, with 8 bases identical to TRBD2. This CDR3 is built from 13 residues. Germline loops: CDR1 SQVTM, CDR2 ANQGSEA. Unmatched junction bases numbered 8, after V lost 7 bases and J lost 6 bases. CDR3 in DNA: TGCAGCGGGGGGGCTAGCGGGTTCAATGAGCAGTTCATC. Amino acid sequence: CSGGASGFNEQFI.

CDR3 DNA sequence: TGTGCCAGCAGGGGACTAGCCGCAGACACAGATACGCAGTATTTT. It yields the protein CASRGLAADTDTQYF. V gene TRBV2 combines with J gene TRBJ2-3, with TRBD2 matching over 9 bases. The CDR3 totals 15 residues. V trimming: 6 bases; J trimming: 2 bases; junction bases outside the gene matches: 6. CDR1 is SNHLY and CDR2 is FYNNEI in the germline V gene.

A few counts support this clonotype. Germline and junction disagree at one end, which may indicate a read error. The chain joins TRBV29-1 to TRBJ2-7; possibly TRBD1 for D (8 bases). Germline CDR1 SQVTM, CDR2 ANQGSEA. There are 13 residues in the CDR3. This CDR3 reads CSATGGASYEQYF. CDR3 bases: TGCAGTGCTACAGGGGGGGCCTCCTATGAGCAGTACTTC.

A word on this clonotype: No conserved phenylalanine or tryptophan ends this CDR3, so it is likely a read error. The DNA is left out, because the CDR3 cannot be placed on it with certainty; the CDR3 is given as TCRdb lists it. J is TRBJ2-1 and V is TRBV14; the table gives TRBD2 as D, unverified against the DNA. The CDR3 length equals 16 residues, ends included. Germline CDR1 SGHDN, CDR2 FVKESK. The CDR3 reads CASSAVAGWVNNEEFS.

With respect to this clonotype: An end of the junction does not agree with germline; a read error may underlie this. The chain recombines TRBV11-2 with TRBJ1-4, with D unresolved. This CDR3 comprises 16 residues. CDR1 and CDR2 from the germline V gene are SGHAT and FQNNGV. CDR3 bases: TGTTCCAGCAGCAAGACTCCAGGAGGAACAATTGAAAATCTGTTTTTT. It translates to CSSSKTPGGTIENLFF.